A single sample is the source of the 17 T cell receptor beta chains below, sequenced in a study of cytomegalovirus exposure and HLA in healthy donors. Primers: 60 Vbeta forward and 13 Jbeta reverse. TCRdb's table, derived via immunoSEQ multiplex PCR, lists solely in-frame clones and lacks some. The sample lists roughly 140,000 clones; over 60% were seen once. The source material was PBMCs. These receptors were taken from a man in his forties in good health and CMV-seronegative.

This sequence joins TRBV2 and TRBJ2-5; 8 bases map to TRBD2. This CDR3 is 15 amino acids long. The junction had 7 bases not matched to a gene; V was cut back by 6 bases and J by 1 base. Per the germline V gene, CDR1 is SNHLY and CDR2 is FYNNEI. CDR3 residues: CASRGRTSTQETQYF. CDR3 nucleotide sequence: TGTGCCAGCAGGGGGAGGACTAGCACCCAAGAGACCCAGTACTTC.

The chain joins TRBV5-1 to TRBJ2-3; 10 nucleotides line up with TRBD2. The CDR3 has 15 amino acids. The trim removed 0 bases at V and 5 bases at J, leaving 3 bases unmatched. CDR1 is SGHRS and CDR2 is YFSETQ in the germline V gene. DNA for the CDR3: TGCGCCAGCAGCTTGGTTCTAGCGGGGGAAGATACGCAGTATTTT. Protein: CASSLVLAGEDTQYF. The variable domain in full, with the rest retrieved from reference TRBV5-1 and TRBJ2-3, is KAGVTQTPRYLIKTRGQQVTLSCSPISGHRSVSWYQQTPGQGLQFLFEYFSETQRNKGNFPGRFSGRQFSNSRSEMNVSTLELGDSALYLCASSLVLAGEDTQYFGPGTRLTVL.

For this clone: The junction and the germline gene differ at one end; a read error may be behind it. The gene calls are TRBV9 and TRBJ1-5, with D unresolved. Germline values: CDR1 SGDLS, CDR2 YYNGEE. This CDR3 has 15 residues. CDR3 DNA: TGTGCCAGCAGCCCGCGGGCAGACCCTGATCAGCCCCAGAATTTT. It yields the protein CASSPRADPDQPQNF.

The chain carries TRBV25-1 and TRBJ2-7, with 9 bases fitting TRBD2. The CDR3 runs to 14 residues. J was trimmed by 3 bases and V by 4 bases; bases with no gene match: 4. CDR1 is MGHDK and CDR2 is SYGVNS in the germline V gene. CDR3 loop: CASSATSGYYEQYF. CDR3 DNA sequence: TGTGCCAGCAGTGCGACTAGCGGCTACTACGAGCAGTACTTC.

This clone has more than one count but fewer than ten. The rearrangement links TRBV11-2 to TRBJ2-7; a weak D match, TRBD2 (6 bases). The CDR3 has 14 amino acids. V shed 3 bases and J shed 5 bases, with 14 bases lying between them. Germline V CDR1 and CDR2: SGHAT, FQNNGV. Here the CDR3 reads CASSFRLVPNEQYF. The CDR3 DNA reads TGTGCCAGCAGCTTTCGACTAGTCCCTAACGAGCAGTACTTC. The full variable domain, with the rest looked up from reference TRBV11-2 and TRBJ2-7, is EAGVAQSPRYKIIEKRQSVAFWCNPISGHATLYWYQQILGQGPKLLIQFQNNGVVDDSQLPKDRFSAERLKGVDSTLKIQPAKLEDSAVYLCASSFRLVPNEQYFGPGTRLTVT.

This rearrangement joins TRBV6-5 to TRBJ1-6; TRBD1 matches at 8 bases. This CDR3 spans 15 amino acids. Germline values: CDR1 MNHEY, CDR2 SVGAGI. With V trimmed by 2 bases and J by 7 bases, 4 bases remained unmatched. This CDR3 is CASSYGGQGNSPLHF. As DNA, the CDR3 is TGTGCCAGCAGTTACGGAGGACAGGGCAATTCACCCCTCCACTTT.

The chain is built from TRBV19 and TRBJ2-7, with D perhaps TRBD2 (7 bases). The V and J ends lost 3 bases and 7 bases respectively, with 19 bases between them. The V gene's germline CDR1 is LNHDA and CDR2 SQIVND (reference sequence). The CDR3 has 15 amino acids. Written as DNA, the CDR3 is TGTGCCAGTAGTATCGTTTCGGGGGGCTCTCGGGAGCAGTACTTC. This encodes CASSIVSGGSREQYF.

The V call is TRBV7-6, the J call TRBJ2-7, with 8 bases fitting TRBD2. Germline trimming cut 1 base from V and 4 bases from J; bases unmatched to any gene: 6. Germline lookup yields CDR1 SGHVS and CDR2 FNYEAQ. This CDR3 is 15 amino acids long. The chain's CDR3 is CASSLVGLAGYEQYF. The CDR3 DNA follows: TGTGCCAGCAGCTTAGTAGGACTAGCTGGATACGAGCAGTACTTC.

In nucleotides, the CDR3 is TGTGCCAGCAGCTCCACAGGGGTGCCCTGGGCAACCAAAAACATTCAGTACTTC. Amino acids: CASSSTGVPWATKNIQYF. The chain couples TRBV7-8 to TRBJ2-4, with 7 bases matching TRBD1. With V trimmed by 4 bases and J by 2 bases, 14 bases remained unmatched. Germline values: CDR1 SGHVS, CDR2 FQNEAQ. The CDR3 totals 18 residues.

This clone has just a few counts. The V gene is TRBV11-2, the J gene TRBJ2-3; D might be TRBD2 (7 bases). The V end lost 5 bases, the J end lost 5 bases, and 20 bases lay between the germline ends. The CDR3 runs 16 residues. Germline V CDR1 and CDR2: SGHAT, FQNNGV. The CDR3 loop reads CASSPRGPSGVDTQYF. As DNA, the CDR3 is TGTGCCAGCAGCCCGCGGGGGCCATCAGGGGTAGATACGCAGTATTTT.

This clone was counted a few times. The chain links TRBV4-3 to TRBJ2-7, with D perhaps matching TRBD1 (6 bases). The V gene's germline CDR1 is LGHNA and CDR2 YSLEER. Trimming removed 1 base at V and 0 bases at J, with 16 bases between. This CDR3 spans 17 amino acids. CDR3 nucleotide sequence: TGCGCCAGCAGCCAAGGGTCTAGTCCGGACAGCTCCTACGAGCAGTACTTC. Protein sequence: CASSQGSSPDSSYEQYF.

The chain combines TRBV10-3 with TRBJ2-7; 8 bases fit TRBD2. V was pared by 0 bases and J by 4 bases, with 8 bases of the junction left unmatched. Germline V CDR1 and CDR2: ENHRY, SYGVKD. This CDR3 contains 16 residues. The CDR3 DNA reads TGTGCCATCAGTGAGTCCGGTAGCGGGGCAGGTTACGAGCAGTACTTC. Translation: CAISESGSGAGYEQYF.

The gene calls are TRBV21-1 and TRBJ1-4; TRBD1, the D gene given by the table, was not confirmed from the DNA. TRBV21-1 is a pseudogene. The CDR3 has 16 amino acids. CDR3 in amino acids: CARLRGRGPANEKLFF. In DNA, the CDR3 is TGTGCCAGACTCCGAGGTAGGGGGCCCGCTAATGAAAAACTGTTTTTT.

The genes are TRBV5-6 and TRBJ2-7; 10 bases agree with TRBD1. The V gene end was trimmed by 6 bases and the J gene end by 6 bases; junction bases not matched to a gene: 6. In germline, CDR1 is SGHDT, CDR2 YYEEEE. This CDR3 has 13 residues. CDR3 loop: CASTTGTGVEQYF. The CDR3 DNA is TGTGCCAGCACGACCGGGACAGGGGTCGAGCAGTACTTC.

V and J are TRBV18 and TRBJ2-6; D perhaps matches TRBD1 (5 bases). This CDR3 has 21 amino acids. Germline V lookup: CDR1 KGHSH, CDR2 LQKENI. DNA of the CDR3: TGTGTCTGGAAAGAGGAGCTCCTATGTTGGGGCGAGGTCGCTGGGGCCAACGTCCTGACTTTC. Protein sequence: CVWKEELLCWGEVAGANVLTF.

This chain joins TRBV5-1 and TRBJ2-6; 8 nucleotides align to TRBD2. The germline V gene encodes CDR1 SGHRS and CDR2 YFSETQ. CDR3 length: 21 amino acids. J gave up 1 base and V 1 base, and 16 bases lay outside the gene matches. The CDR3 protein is CASSLLGHLSGTRSGANVLTF. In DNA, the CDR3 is TGCGCCAGCAGCTTGTTGGGACATTTATCCGGGACTAGGTCTGGGGCCAACGTCCTGACTTTC.

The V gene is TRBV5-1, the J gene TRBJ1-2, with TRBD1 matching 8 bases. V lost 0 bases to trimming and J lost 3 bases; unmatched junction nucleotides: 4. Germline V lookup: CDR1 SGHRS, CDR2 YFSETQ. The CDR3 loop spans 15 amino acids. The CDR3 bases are TGCGCCAGCAGCTTGGGCGACAGGGGAGACTATGGCTACACCTTC. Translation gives CASSLGDRGDYGYTF.